These 4 T cell receptor beta chains were all obtained from the same sample, sequenced in a study of cytomegalovirus exposure and HLA in healthy donors. Only in-frame clones appear in the TCRdb table, and some are missing; sequencing was by immunoSEQ multiplex PCR. In the table there are 66,000 or so clones, approximately 97% of which are singletons. Sequencing was performed on PBMCs. These receptors originate from a woman aged 18-35 years in good health and CMV-seropositive.

The chain is built from TRBV28 and TRBJ2-7; TRBD2 matches 7 bases. Germline V gene sequence: CDR1 MDHEN, CDR2 SYDVKM. Trimming took 2 bases from V and 1 from J; bases not matched to a gene: 2. This CDR3 comprises 14 residues. The CDR3 sequence is CASSLLAESYEQYF. In DNA, the CDR3 is TGTGCCAGCAGTTTACTAGCGGAATCCTACGAGCAGTACTTC.

V usage is TRBV11-2 and J usage is TRBJ2-5, with TRBD2 identical over 13 bases. The CDR3 loop spans 17 amino acids. V shed 2 bases, J shed 5 bases, and the junction held 8 bases outside the gene matches. In germline, CDR1 is SGHAT, CDR2 FQNNGV. The CDR3: CASSLFWTSGRGETQYF. Here the CDR3 DNA reads TGTGCCAGCAGCTTATTCTGGACTAGCGGGAGAGGGGAGACCCAGTACTTC.

The J gene is TRBJ2-3, the V gene TRBV5-1; D possibly corresponds to TRBD2 (6 bases). The V gene lost 7 bases and the J gene lost 3 bases, with 18 bases spanning the gap. Germline V lookup: CDR1 SGHRS, CDR2 YFSETQ. The CDR3 is 15 amino acids. CDR3 sequence reads: CASLKEGQWTDTQYF. DNA of the CDR3: TGCGCCAGCTTGAAGGAGGGCCAGTGGACAGATACGCAGTATTTT.

The chain combines TRBV7-9 with TRBJ2-7, with TRBD1 matching over 8 bases. Per the germline V gene, CDR1 is SEHNR and CDR2 is FQNEAQ (reference sequence). The CDR3 length is 17 residues. J was trimmed by 0 bases and V by 1 base; bases with no gene match: 8. CDR3 in amino acids: CASSLGGGTGGSYEQYF. CDR3 in DNA: TGTGCCAGCAGCTTAGGCGGCGGTACAGGGGGCTCCTACGAGCAGTACTTC.